This T cell receptor (beta chain) derives from a study of human T cells and chemical hapten exposure. V was cut by 3 bases and J by 0 bases, with 12 bases left in between. Germline CDR1 and CDR2: DFQATT and SNEGSKA (reference sequence). The CDR3 runs 15 residues. Whole-study results and caveats: The formation of large CDR3 similarity clusters by expanded TCRs significantly exceeded that of controls. Donors in the study had alopecia, meaning their immune response may differ from healthy people's.

As to this clonotype: What it recognizes is unknown.

MiXCR was run by TCRdb on the RACE reads, yielding one entry per CDR3 protein. The table has roughly 50,000 distinct CDR3 sequences, 9.5% to 10% seen once; the top ten hold around 9.6%. As to time point: pre-sensitization, week 0. Treatment described: therapeutic diphenylcyclopropenone sensitization with weekly scalp DPC. Ahead of applying each patch test, blood was sampled. The chain has TRBV20-1 and TRBJ1-3, with a possible D match to TRBD1 (5 bases). The sequence came from a middle-aged man with alopecia areata. Some clones in this sample may be carry-over from other donors' samples. The source material was whole blood, sampled in connection with sensitization to the hapten diphenylcyclopropenone (DPC). The CDR3 protein is CSARGPPNSGNTIYF. As DNA, the CDR3 is TGCAGTGCTAGGGGACCGCCGAACTCTGGAAACACCATATATTTT.